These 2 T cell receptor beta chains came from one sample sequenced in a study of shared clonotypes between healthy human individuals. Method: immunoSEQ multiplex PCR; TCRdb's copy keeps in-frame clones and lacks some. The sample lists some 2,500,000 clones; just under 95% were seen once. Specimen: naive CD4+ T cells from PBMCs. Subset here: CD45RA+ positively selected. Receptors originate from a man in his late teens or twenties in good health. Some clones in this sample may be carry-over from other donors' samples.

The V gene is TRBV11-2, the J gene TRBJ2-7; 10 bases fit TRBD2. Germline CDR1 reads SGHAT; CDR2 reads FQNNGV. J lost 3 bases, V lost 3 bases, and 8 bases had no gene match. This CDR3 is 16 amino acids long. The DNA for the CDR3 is TGTGCCAGCAGCTTGGAAGCGGGAGGGCCTTTCTACGAGCAGTACTTC. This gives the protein CASSLEAGGPFYEQYF.

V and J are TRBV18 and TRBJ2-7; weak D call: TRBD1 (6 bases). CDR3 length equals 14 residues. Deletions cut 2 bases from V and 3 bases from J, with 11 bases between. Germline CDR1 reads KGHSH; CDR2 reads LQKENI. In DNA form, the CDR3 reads TGTGCCAGCTCACCAGGGACATCCGTCTACGAGCAGTACTTC. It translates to CASSPGTSVYEQYF.